The T cell receptor beta chain described here comes from a study of beta chain features in type 1 diabetes. General study findings and limits: For Type 1 diabetes patients, all four CD4+ subsets carried TCRB CDR3s that were moderately but significantly shorter.

Germline values: CDR1 SQVTM, CDR2 ANQGSEA. V was clipped by 6 bases and J by 4 bases; unmatched bases: 4. This CDR3 comprises 14 residues. Expressed TCRB transcripts were sequenced because the entire RNA isolate underwent reverse transcription. The method was immunoSEQ multiplex PCR; TCRdb's version includes in-frame clones alone and lacks a portion of them. The profile covers a few hundred thousand clones, with over 11% appearing a single time and roughly 0.02% taken by the ten largest. This clone turned up a few times. What it binds is not known. The receptor was derived from a man under 40 with type 1 diabetes. V and J are TRBV29-1 and TRBJ2-1, with 12 bases fitting TRBD1. Sequences were obtained from naive CD4+ T cells from blood. The CDR3 loop reads CSVWDRGQYNEQFF. The CDR3 bases are TGCAGCGTGTGGGACAGGGGGCAATACAATGAGCAGTTCTTC.